These 32 T cell receptor beta chains were all obtained from the same sample, sequenced in a study of identical twins. TCRdb redid the calling of the 5' RACE reads with MiXCR, one entry per CDR3 protein. This sample has 700,000 or so distinct CDR3 sequences, with around 8.6% found just once. This sample also appeared in a second study, on yellow fever vaccine responses in identical twins.

The material sequenced was PBMCs. These receptors came from a woman aged 18 to 35 in good health.

This clonotype was detected only a few times. The chain carries TRBV20-1 and TRBJ2-7; D not resolved. Trimming stripped 3 bases from V and 6 bases from J, with 9 bases between. The length of the CDR3 is 11 residues. Looked up from germline, CDR1 is DFQATT and CDR2 is SNEGSKA (reference sequence). CDR3 sequence (DNA): TGCAGTGCTAGGTCCGGGCCCGAGCAGTACTTC. Protein product: CSARSGPEQYF.

Concerning this clonotype: Possible read error: a much larger clone is one base away. This CDR3 reads CASSFSGGSLLYEQYF. The CDR3, as DNA: TGTGCCAGCAGCTTCTCCGGCGGGTCCCTTCTCTACGAGCAGTACTTC. This chain joins TRBV7-2 and TRBJ2-7; TRBD2 is a possible D gene (5 bases). The CDR3 runs 16 residues. V lost 3 bases to trimming and J lost 3 bases, with 18 bases between them. Germline CDR1 reads SGHTA; CDR2 reads FQGNSA.

The chain employs TRBV27 and TRBJ1-2; D gene ambiguous. The CDR3 consists of 13 residues. The V end lost 0 bases, the J end lost 4 bases, and 6 bases lay between the germline ends. Germline CDR1 and CDR2: MNHEY and SMNVEV (reference sequence). This chain's CDR3 is CASSLSASYGYTF. The CDR3 nucleotides are TGTGCCAGCAGTTTATCTGCCAGCTATGGCTACACCTTC.

V and J are TRBV27 and TRBJ2-5; D may be TRBD1 (5 bases). The germline gives CDR1 MNHEY, CDR2 SMNVEV (reference sequence). This CDR3 has 16 residues. Trimming removed 5 bases at V and 7 bases at J, with 23 bases between. CDR3 region: CASSPQVGYPPATQYF. For the CDR3, the DNA is TGTGCCAGCAGTCCACAGGTCGGTTACCCTCCGGCGACCCAGTACTTC.

This clonotype was observed a few times. The V and J genes are TRBV7-8 and TRBJ2-3; the D gene is possibly TRBD2 (5 bases). This CDR3 spans 19 amino acids. The V and J ends lost 1 base and 1 base respectively, with 21 bases between them. The germline V gene encodes CDR1 SGHVS and CDR2 FQNEAQ. CDR3 DNA: TGTGCCAGCAGCTTAGTTCCACGGGGTGGGGAACGGGGCACAGATACGCAGTATTTT. This sequence encodes CASSLVPRGGERGTDTQYF.

This clonotype has only a few counts. The rearrangement links TRBV7-6 to TRBJ2-5; 12 bases agree with TRBD2. Per the germline V gene, CDR1 is SGHVS and CDR2 is FNYEAQ. The junction had 15 bases not matched to a gene; V was cut back by 2 bases and J by 5 bases. CDR3 length: 19 amino acids. The CDR3: CASSLTIQASGGARETQYF. CDR3 DNA sequence: TGTGCCAGCAGCTTAACGATCCAAGCTAGCGGGGGGGCCCGGGAGACCCAGTACTTC.

This rearrangement joins TRBV27 to TRBJ2-1, with 13 nucleotides matching TRBD2. V lost 2 bases to trimming and J lost 8 bases; unmatched junction nucleotides: 9. Germline CDR1 reads MNHEY; CDR2 reads SMNVEV (reference sequence). The CDR3 has 17 amino acids. CDR3 nucleotide sequence: TGTGCCAGCAGTTTACCCTGGACTAGCGGGAGAATCGATGAGCAGTTCTTC. Its translation: CASSLPWTSGRIDEQFF.

This clonotype was seen at least ten times. The rearrangement uses TRBV6-2 or TRBV6-3 and TRBJ2-7, with 8 bases lining up with TRBD1. CDR3 length: 16 residues. The trim removed 0 bases at V and 1 base at J, leaving 5 bases unmatched. The germline gives CDR1 MNHEY, CDR2 SVGEGT. This CDR3 reads CASSYSGTGPSYEQYF. DNA for the CDR3: TGTGCCAGCAGTTACTCAGGGACAGGTCCATCCTACGAGCAGTACTTC.

In regard to this clonotype: The junction departs from germline at one end; a sequencing error may be responsible. The chain combines TRBV10-3 with TRBJ2-2; 7 bases match TRBD2. The CDR3 contains 18 residues. Germline CDR1 reads ENHRY; CDR2 reads SYGVKD. CDR3 nucleotides: TGTGCCTTCAGTTTCCCTGACTACAGCGGGGTGAACACCGGGGAGCTGTTTTTT. Encoded protein: CAFSFPDYSGVNTGELFF.

J is TRBJ1-1 and V is TRBV20-1; the match to TRBD1 covers 7 bases. Looked up from germline, CDR1 is DFQATT and CDR2 is SNEGSKA (reference sequence). This CDR3 spans 11 amino acids. J was trimmed by 11 bases and V by 6 bases; bases with no gene match: 9. In nucleotides, the CDR3 is TGCAGTGCCCTTGACAGGGTGTTGGCTTTCTTT. Its translation is CSALDRVLAFF.

This clonotype was detected ten times or more. The CDR3 reads CATSDGTASGPLGEQYF. As DNA, the CDR3 is TGTGCCACCAGTGACGGCACCGCTAGCGGACCTCTGGGGGAGCAGTACTTC. The gene calls are TRBV24-1 and TRBJ2-7; 7 bases are shared with TRBD2. V lost 4 bases and J lost 7; bases outside the gene matches: 18. From germline, CDR1 is KGHDR and CDR2 SFDVKD. This CDR3 region has 17 residues.

This clonotype was recorded a few times. The rearrangement joins TRBV7-9 to TRBJ2-1; 12 bases agree with TRBD2. The CDR3 consists of 17 residues. J gave up 7 bases and V 1 base, and 8 bases lay outside the gene matches. Germline-derived CDR1 and CDR2 are SEHNR and FQNEAQ (reference sequence). CDR3 in DNA: TGTGCCAGCAGCTTAGGTGTGACTAGCGGGAGTCCTAATGAGCAGTTCTTC. This encodes CASSLGVTSGSPNEQFF.

This clonotype came up many times. This rearrangement joins TRBV24-1 to TRBJ2-1; TRBD2 matches at 11 bases. CDR3 length: 14 residues. V lost 5 bases to trimming and J lost 6 bases; unmatched junction nucleotides: 2. Germline loops: CDR1 KGHDR, CDR2 SFDVKD. The CDR3 DNA reads as TGTGCCACCAGTGTAGCGGGAGGGCCCAATGAGCAGTTCTTC. The encoded protein is CATSVAGGPNEQFF.

This rearrangement joins TRBV5-1 to TRBJ1-4; no reliable D call. Deletions cut 3 bases from V and 8 bases from J, with 8 bases between. The germline CDR1 and CDR2 sequences are SGHRS and YFSETQ. This CDR3 comprises 12 residues. CDR3 in DNA: TGCGCCAGCAGCTCAAACGGGGAAAAACTGTTTTTT. Encoded protein: CASSSNGEKLFF.

The V call is TRBV12-3 or TRBV12-4, the J call TRBJ2-2, with D unresolved. The V and J ends lost 3 bases and 2 bases respectively, with 10 bases between them. The CDR3 runs to 15 residues. The CDR3 nucleotides read TGTGCCAGCAGTTTCCGGCAGTTCAACACCGGGGAGCTGTTTTTT. It specifies CASSFRQFNTGELFF.

This clonotype was observed many times. The V call is TRBV5-6, the J call TRBJ2-3; 7 bases map to TRBD1. Unmatched junction bases numbered 5, after V lost 7 bases and J lost 0 bases. Germline CDR1 reads SGHDT; CDR2 reads YYEEEE. This CDR3 comprises 14 residues. CDR3 sequence (DNA): TGTGCCAGCTACGACAGGGATAGCACAGATACGCAGTATTTT. Its translation: CASYDRDSTDTQYF.

This clonotype was found a few times. This chain uses TRBV3-1 with TRBJ2-2; 7 positions agree with TRBD2. CDR1 and CDR2 from the germline V gene are LGHDT and YNNKEL (reference sequence). The CDR3 covers 14 residues. V shed 6 bases and J 6 bases; nucleotides not matched to a gene: 7. The CDR3 sequence is CASSLPAGAGELFF. In DNA form, the CDR3 reads TGTGCCAGCAGTCTCCCGGCGGGGGCCGGGGAGCTGTTTTTT.

Only a few counts were recorded for this clonotype. V is TRBV7-6 and J is TRBJ2-3; D gene uncertain. Germline CDR1 is SGHVS and CDR2 is FNYEAQ. V was trimmed by 5 bases and J by 2 bases, leaving 14 bases between them. The CDR3 runs 15 residues. The CDR3 is CASSKSFPYTDTQYF. In DNA form, the CDR3 reads TGTGCCAGCAGCAAATCCTTCCCCTACACAGATACGCAGTATTTT.

This clonotype was found a few times. The rearrangement uses TRBV20-1 and TRBJ2-7; D is perhaps TRBD1 or TRBD2 (5 bases each). The CDR3 covers 15 residues. Germline V lookup: CDR1 DFQATT, CDR2 SNEGSKA (reference sequence). V lost 5 bases and J 0 bases, leaving 17 bases between the germline ends. The CDR3, as DNA: TGCAGTGCTCGTCCCTACGGGGCGTACTCCTACGAGCAGTACTTC. The encoded protein is CSARPYGAYSYEQYF.

The chain combines TRBV3-1 with TRBJ1-3; D is undetermined. V shed 4 bases and J shed 7 bases, with 11 bases lying between them. Germline V CDR1 and CDR2: LGHDT, YNNKEL (reference sequence). There are 13 residues in the CDR3. The CDR3 DNA reads TGTGCCAGCAGCCTGGAGAAGTTGAACACCATATATTTT. Its protein product is CASSLEKLNTIYF.

This clonotype appeared many times. The chain recombines TRBV7-9 with TRBJ2-7; D is ambiguous. This CDR3 is built from 13 residues. The germline CDR1 and CDR2 sequences are SEHNR and FQNEAQ (reference sequence). Trimming removed 0 bases at V and 4 bases at J, with 7 bases between. The CDR3 here is CASSLAAEYEQYF. In DNA form, the CDR3 reads TGTGCCAGCAGCTTAGCGGCGGAGTACGAGCAGTACTTC.

Many counts were recorded for this clonotype. The DNA for the CDR3 is TGTGCCAGCAGTTCTCGAAAGGCCCGACTAGCGGGGGCTACAGATACGCAGTATTTT. Amino acids: CASSSRKARLAGATDTQYF. V and J are TRBV28 and TRBJ2-3, with 12 bases matching TRBD2. Germline-derived CDR1 and CDR2 are MDHEN and SYDVKM. Trimming at V came to 4 bases and at J to 3 bases, leaving 14 bases not matched to a gene. This CDR3 contains 19 residues. Full variable domain (missing parts from reference TRBV28 and TRBJ2-3): DVKVTQSSRYLVKRTGEKVFLECVQDMDHENMFWYRQDPGLGLRLIYFSYDVKMKEKGDIPEGYSVSREKKERFSLILESASTNQTSMYLCASSSRKARLAGATDTQYFGPGTRLTVL.

The chain recombines TRBV20-1 with TRBJ2-1; the D is unclear. CDR1 and CDR2 (germline): DFQATT, SNEGSKA (reference sequence). Trimming took off 0 bases at V and 7 bases at J, with 13 bases between the two ends. This CDR3 contains 14 residues. This CDR3 is CSARDRLGPNEQFF. CDR3 DNA sequence: TGCAGTGCTAGAGATCGCTTAGGGCCTAATGAGCAGTTCTTC.

Many counts were recorded for this clonotype. The rearrangement joins TRBV6-2 or TRBV6-3 to TRBJ2-3; no reliable D call. Trimming pared 0 bases from V and 2 bases from J, leaving 18 bases between. Germline V gene lookup returns CDR1 MNHEY and CDR2 SVGEGT. The CDR3 is made up of 18 amino acids. CDR3 coding DNA: TGTGCCAGCAGTTACTCGAGTATGCAGGCGTACTACACAGATACGCAGTATTTT. Its translation is CASSYSSMQAYYTDTQYF.

This clonotype was counted many times. J is TRBJ2-1 and V is TRBV20-1; D is undetermined. The CDR3 consists of 13 residues. V lost 2 bases to trimming and J lost 0 bases, with 5 bases between them. Germline assignment: CDR1 DFQATT and CDR2 SNEGSKA (reference sequence). The CDR3 here is CSARPRSYNEQFF. CDR3 in DNA: TGCAGTGCTAGACCCCGCTCCTACAATGAGCAGTTCTTC.

This clonotype was seen only a few times. The J gene is TRBJ2-7, the V gene TRBV20-1; a possible D gene is TRBD2 (5 bases). Germline CDR1 and CDR2: DFQATT and SNEGSKA (reference sequence). V lost 6 bases and J lost 10, with 16 bases in between. The CDR3 is 11 residues long. This chain's CDR3 is CSAPTRIRQYF. The CDR3 DNA reads TGCAGTGCGCCAACTAGGATAAGACAGTACTTC.

This clonotype was detected ten times or more. V is TRBV20-1 and J is TRBJ1-1, with D hard to call. Trimming took off 7 bases at V and 1 base at J, with 10 bases between the two ends. The germline V gene has CDR1 DFQATT and CDR2 SNEGSKA (reference sequence). This CDR3 contains 12 residues. The CDR3: CSVWGGNTEAFF. The DNA for the CDR3 is TGCAGTGTTTGGGGAGGGAACACTGAAGCTTTCTTT.

In its sample, this clonotype was seen a few times. This chain joins TRBV20-1 and TRBJ1-5; no reliable D call. CDR3 length: 12 amino acids. V lost 7 bases and J 5 bases, leaving 12 bases between the germline ends. The germline gives CDR1 DFQATT, CDR2 SNEGSKA (reference sequence). The DNA of the CDR3 is TGCAGTGTGGTTGCACCCGATCAGCCCCAGCATTTT. Translation gives CSVVAPDQPQHF.

This clonotype has at least ten counts. The chain combines TRBV29-1 with TRBJ2-7; D may match TRBD1 or TRBD2 (5 bases each). In germline, CDR1 is SQVTM, CDR2 ANQGSEA. This CDR3 is 15 amino acids long. The germline V and J ends were trimmed by 0 bases and 1 base, with 13 bases remaining between them. The CDR3 DNA reads as TGCAGCGTTGAAGAAGGGACGAGGAATTCCTACGAGCAGTACTTC. This gives the protein CSVEEGTRNSYEQYF.

With regard to this clonotype: Since a much larger clone is just one base distant, this may be a read error. V gene TRBV4-3 combines with J gene TRBJ2-7; 10 nucleotides align to TRBD1. CDR1 is LGHNA, CDR2 YSLEER, per germline. The CDR3 contains 14 residues. The CDR3 region is CAGSPGTGVHEQYF. The CDR3, as DNA: TGCGCCGGCAGCCCCGGGACAGGGGTCCACGAGCAGTACTTC.

This clonotype was picked up many times. The rearrangement links TRBV20-1 to TRBJ1-4; D may be TRBD1 (6 bases). This CDR3 is 14 amino acids long. V lost 3 bases and J 8 bases, leaving 16 bases between the germline ends. Germline lookup yields CDR1 DFQATT and CDR2 SNEGSKA (reference sequence). In DNA, the CDR3 is TGCAGTGCTAGTGAGGGGGAGAAGTGGGAAAAACTGTTTTTT. Protein: CSASEGEKWEKLFF.

This clonotype was counted a few times. The V gene is TRBV30, the J gene TRBJ2-7; D not certain. V was trimmed by 0 bases and J by 6 bases, leaving 12 bases between them. Per the germline V gene, CDR1 is GTSNPN and CDR2 is SVGIG (reference sequence). The CDR3 spans 13 residues. CDR3 DNA sequence: TGTGCCTGGAGTGTAGTTACAGCCTTCGAGCAGTACTTC. Translation: CAWSVVTAFEQYF. Based on the CDR3 plus reference TRBV30 and TRBJ2-7, the full variable domain is SQTIHQWPATLVQPVGSPLSLECTVEGTSNPNLYWYRQAAGRGLQLLFYSVGIGQISSEVPQNLSASRPQDRQFILSSKKLLLSDSGFYLCAWSVVTAFEQYFGPGTRLTVT.